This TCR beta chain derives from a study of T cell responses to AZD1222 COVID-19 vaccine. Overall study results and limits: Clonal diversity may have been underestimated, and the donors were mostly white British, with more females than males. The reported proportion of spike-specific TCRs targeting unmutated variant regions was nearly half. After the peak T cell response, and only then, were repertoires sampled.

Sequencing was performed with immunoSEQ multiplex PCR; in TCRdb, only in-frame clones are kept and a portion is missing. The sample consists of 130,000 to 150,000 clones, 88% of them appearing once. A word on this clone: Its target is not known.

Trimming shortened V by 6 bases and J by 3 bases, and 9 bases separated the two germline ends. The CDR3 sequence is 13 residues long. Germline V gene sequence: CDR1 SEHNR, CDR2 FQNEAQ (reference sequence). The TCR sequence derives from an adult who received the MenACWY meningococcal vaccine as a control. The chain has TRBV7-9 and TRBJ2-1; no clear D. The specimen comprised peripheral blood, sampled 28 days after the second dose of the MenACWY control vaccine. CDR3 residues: CASRVQSYNEQFF. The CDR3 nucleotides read TGTGCCAGCAGAGTACAGAGCTACAATGAGCAGTTCTTC.